A selection of T cell receptor beta chains follows, all from one sample in a study of shared clonotypes between healthy human individuals. Produced via immunoSEQ multiplex PCR; TCRdb's table is partial and in-frame only. The sample carries more than 2 million clones, just over 90% recorded once. Sample: naive CD8+ T cells from PBMCs. These receptor sequences come from a man aged 18 to 29 in good health. Some clones in this sample may be carry-over from other donors' samples. Both conserved end residues are part of each CDR3. A D gene is named only where the DNA matches it firmly. Rows give clone size only sometimes, using once, few, many, or a class for an expanded clone.

clone size: -; V gene: TRBV2; J gene: TRBJ2-7; D gene: TRBD2; CDR3 DNA: TGTGCCAGCAGTGATACTAGCGGGGTCTACGAGCAGTACTTC; CDR3 protein: CASSDTSGVYEQYF
clone size: -; V gene: TRBV6-5; J gene: TRBJ1-1; D gene: TRBD1; CDR3 DNA: TGTGCCAGCAGCCGCGGACAGGTACTTGAAGCTTTCTTT; CDR3 protein: CASSRGQVLEAFF
clone size: -; V gene: TRBV19; J gene: TRBJ2-1; D gene: -; CDR3 DNA: TGTGCCAGTAGTGAGCTAGCGTTCAATGAGCAGTTCTTC; CDR3 protein: CASSELAFNEQFF
clone size: -; V gene: TRBV6-6; J gene: TRBJ2-7; D gene: -; CDR3 DNA: TGTGCCAGCAGTTCCGGGAACTCCTACGAGCAGTACTTC; CDR3 protein: CASSSGNSYEQYF
clone size: few; V gene: TRBV29-1; J gene: TRBJ1-2; D gene: -; CDR3 DNA: TGCAGCGTTGGAGAGGAGAACCCATACTATGGCTACACCTTC; CDR3 protein: CSVGEENPYYGYTF
clone size: -; V gene: TRBV2; J gene: TRBJ1-4; D gene: -; CDR3 DNA: TGTGCCAGCAGTGAACTGGATCGGGGGTTATTTGAAAAACTGTTTTTT; CDR3 protein: CASSELDRGLFEKLFF
clone size: -; V gene: TRBV27; J gene: TRBJ1-1; D gene: -; CDR3 DNA: TGTGCCAGCAGACTGGACGGACCGAACACTGAAGCTTTCTTT; CDR3 protein: CASRLDGPNTEAFF
clone size: -; V gene: TRBV7-6; J gene: TRBJ1-4; D gene: -; CDR3 DNA: TGTGCCAGCAGCTTAGCCTCTGACGAAAAACTGTTTTTT; CDR3 protein: CASSLASDEKLFF
clone size: -; V gene: TRBV5-6; J gene: TRBJ2-7; D gene: -; CDR3 DNA: TGTGCCAGCAGCTTCGGTGTCTGGCAGGAAGACTACGAGCAGTACTTC; CDR3 protein: CASSFGVWQEDYEQYF
clone size: -; V gene: TRBV5-5; J gene: TRBJ1-1; D gene: -; CDR3 DNA: TGTGCCAGCAGCTTGGTAGGAGGGTATAACACTGAAGCTTTCTTT; CDR3 protein: CASSLVGGYNTEAFF
clone size: -; V gene: TRBV29-1; J gene: TRBJ2-1; D gene: -; CDR3 DNA: TGCAGCGTTGAATCGGAGATCTCGAGCTCCTACAATGAGCAGTTCTTC; CDR3 protein: CSVESEISSSYNEQFF
clone size: -; V gene: TRBV5-1; J gene: TRBJ2-1; D gene: -; CDR3 DNA: TGCGCCAGCAGTCCGGAGGTCCGGGTCAGACCACACAATGAGCAGTTCTTC; CDR3 protein: CASSPEVRVRPHNEQFF
clone size: -; V gene: TRBV27; J gene: TRBJ2-7; D gene: -; CDR3 DNA: TGTGCCAGCAGTTTGTCCCCGTTCCACGAGCAGTACTTC; CDR3 protein: CASSLSPFHEQYF
clone size: -; V gene: TRBV9; J gene: TRBJ1-1; D gene: -; CDR3 DNA: TGTGCCAGCAGTCCAACAGCGAACACTGAAGCTTTCTTT; CDR3 protein: CASSPTANTEAFF
clone size: -; V gene: TRBV7-8; J gene: TRBJ2-7; D gene: -; CDR3 DNA: TGTGCCAGCAGCGCGGGACAGTCCTACGAGCAGTACTTC; CDR3 protein: CASSAGQSYEQYF
clone size: -; V gene: TRBV19; J gene: TRBJ2-7; D gene: TRBD1; CDR3 DNA: TGTGCCAGTAGTGACAGGGCGGATTACTACGAGCAGTACTTC; CDR3 protein: CASSDRADYYEQYF
clone size: -; V gene: TRBV28; J gene: TRBJ1-1; D gene: -; CDR3 DNA: TGTGCCAGCAGTTTAATCGTTGGCGTAGGGGAGGAAGCTTTCTTT; CDR3 protein: CASSLIVGVGEEAFF
clone size: -; V gene: TRBV4-1; J gene: TRBJ2-4; D gene: -; CDR3 DNA: TGCGCCAGCAGCCCCCAGGGATATCGCCCCGAGGGAAACATTCAGTACTTC; CDR3 protein: CASSPQGYRPEGNIQYF
clone size: -; V gene: TRBV7-9; J gene: TRBJ2-7; D gene: -; CDR3 DNA: TGTGCCAGCAGCGGCCAATACTACGAGCAGTACTTC; CDR3 protein: CASSGQYYEQYF
clone size: -; V gene: TRBV14; J gene: TRBJ2-7; D gene: -; CDR3 DNA: TGTGCCAGCAGCCGCCCGACACGGGATCACGAGCAGTACTTC; CDR3 protein: CASSRPTRDHEQYF
clone size: -; V gene: TRBV7-2; J gene: TRBJ1-2; D gene: TRBD1; CDR3 DNA: TGTGCCAGCAGCTTAGCGGCAGGGGGCTTCCCCTATGGCTACACCTTC; CDR3 protein: CASSLAAGGFPYGYTF
clone size: -; V gene: TRBV10-3; J gene: TRBJ2-7; D gene: TRBD2; CDR3 DNA: TGTGCCATCAGTGCGCTAACTAGCGGGAGGGCCTACGAGCAGTACTTC; CDR3 protein: CAISALTSGRAYEQYF
clone size: -; V gene: TRBV28; J gene: TRBJ2-7; D gene: -; CDR3 DNA: TGTGCCAGCAGTCGACGAAACGAGCAGTACTTC; CDR3 protein: CASSRRNEQYF
clone size: -; V gene: TRBV7-9; J gene: TRBJ2-2; D gene: -; CDR3 DNA: TGTGCCAGCAGCTTCCGGCTCCTCAGGGTGGACACCGGGGAGCTGTTTTTT; CDR3 protein: CASSFRLLRVDTGELFF
clone size: -; V gene: TRBV7-6; J gene: TRBJ2-3; D gene: -; CDR3 DNA: TGTGCCAGCAGCCTAGGAGGGTGGGATACGCAGTATTTT; CDR3 protein: CASSLGGWDTQYF
clone size: -; V gene: TRBV4-1; J gene: TRBJ2-7; D gene: TRBD1; CDR3 DNA: TGCGCCAGCAGCCAAGATATTGGGACAGGGGGTGGCGAGCAGTACTTC; CDR3 protein: CASSQDIGTGGGEQYF
clone size: -; V gene: TRBV2; J gene: TRBJ2-2; D gene: TRBD2; CDR3 DNA: TGTGCCAGCATACTAGCGGTGAACACCGGGGAGCTGTTTTTT; CDR3 protein: CASILAVNTGELFF
clone size: -; V gene: TRBV27; J gene: TRBJ2-5; D gene: -; CDR3 DNA: TGTGCCAGCAGCCCTCTCGGTCATTCGGAGACCCAGTACTTC; CDR3 protein: CASSPLGHSETQYF
clone size: -; V gene: TRBV4-1; J gene: TRBJ2-1; D gene: -; CDR3 DNA: TGCGCCAGCAGCCAGACCTACAATGAGCAGTTCTTC; CDR3 protein: CASSQTYNEQFF
clone size: once; V gene: TRBV28; J gene: TRBJ2-1; D gene: TRBD2; CDR3 DNA: TGTGCCAGCAGTTTTGGGGACTATTACTACAATGAGCAGTTCTTC; CDR3 protein: CASSFGDYYYNEQFF
clone size: -; V gene: TRBV13; J gene: TRBJ2-7; D gene: TRBD2; CDR3 DNA: TGTGCCAGCAGCAATAGCGGGAGGGCCTACGAGCAGTACTTC; CDR3 protein: CASSNSGRAYEQYF
clone size: once; V gene: TRBV9; J gene: TRBJ1-2; D gene: -; CDR3 DNA: TGTGCCAGCAGCGTGAGACGGTCACTCGGGTATGGCTACACCTTC; CDR3 protein: CASSVRRSLGYGYTF
clone size: -; V gene: TRBV27; J gene: TRBJ2-7; D gene: TRBD1; CDR3 DNA: TGTGCCAGCAGTTTATCAGGGCCAGGGGGTGGTTACGAGCAGTACTTC; CDR3 protein: CASSLSGPGGGYEQYF
clone size: -; V gene: TRBV27; J gene: TRBJ2-3; D gene: TRBD1; CDR3 DNA: TGTGCCAGCAGTTTCGGGACAGGGGGGACAGATACGCAGTATTTT; CDR3 protein: CASSFGTGGTDTQYF
clone size: -; V gene: TRBV15; J gene: TRBJ1-5; D gene: -; CDR3 DNA: TGTGCCACTCAAGAAGGGACAACACATCAGCCCCAGCATTTT; CDR3 protein: CATQEGTTHQPQHF
clone size: -; V gene: TRBV18; J gene: TRBJ2-3; D gene: -; CDR3 DNA: TGTGCCAGCTCACCTACCCCGAGGCAGGGATCAGATACGCAGTATTTT; CDR3 protein: CASSPTPRQGSDTQYF
clone size: -; V gene: TRBV11-2; J gene: TRBJ1-4; D gene: -; CDR3 DNA: TGTGCCAGCAGCTTTGGTAGCGAAAAACTGTTTTTT; CDR3 protein: CASSFGSEKLFF